Here is one T cell receptor (beta chain) with its context. This record belongs to a study of blood T cell repertoires in COVID-19. Study-wide context: Sites across the United States, Italy and Spain contributed samples from acute and convalescent COVID-19. From T cells, B-cell-depleted T cells, or PBMCs came the material, which was cDNA or gDNA.

Source study methods: Using reference gene primer amplification, nucleated cell counts were estimated. Profiled with immunoSEQ multiplex PCR; TCRdb holds only in-frame clones, not every one. V and J calls and clone size are as listed in that table; D and trimming were resolved from the DNA. This sample has 70,000 or so clones, with approximately 80% found just once. This CDR3 is built from 15 residues. Germline CDR1 is LGHDT and CDR2 is YNNKEL (reference sequence). The V and J ends lost 4 bases and 2 bases, in that order; junction bases with no gene match: 4. The receptor's source is a human donor in a cohort sampled during active COVID-19. Sequencing was performed on peripheral blood. This chain connects TRBV3-1 (or the pseudogene TRBV3-2) to TRBJ2-7; 11 nucleotides line up with TRBD2. The CDR3 DNA is TGTGCCAGCAGCCCGGGACTAGCGGCCCCCTACGAGCAGTACTTC. As protein: CASSPGLAAPYEQYF.